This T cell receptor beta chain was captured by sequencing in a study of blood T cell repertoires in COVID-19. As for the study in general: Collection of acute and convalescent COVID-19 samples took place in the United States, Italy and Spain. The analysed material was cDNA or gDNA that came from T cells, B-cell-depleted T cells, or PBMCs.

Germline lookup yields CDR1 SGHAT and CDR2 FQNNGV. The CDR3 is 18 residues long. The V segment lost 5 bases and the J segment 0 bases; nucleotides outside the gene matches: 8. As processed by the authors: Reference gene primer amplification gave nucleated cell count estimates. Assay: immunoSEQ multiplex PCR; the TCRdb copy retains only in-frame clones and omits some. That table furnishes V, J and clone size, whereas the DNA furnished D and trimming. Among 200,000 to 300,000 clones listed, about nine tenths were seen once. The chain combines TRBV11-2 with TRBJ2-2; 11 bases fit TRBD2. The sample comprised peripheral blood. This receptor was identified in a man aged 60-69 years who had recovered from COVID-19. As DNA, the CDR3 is TGTGCCAGCAGCCTCCCCCTAGCGGGGGGACCGAACACCGGGGAGCTGTTTTTT. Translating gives CASSLPLAGGPNTGELFF.